Listed here are 15 T cell receptor beta chains from one sample, sequenced in a study of OX40 agonist ivuxolimab in advanced cancers. The data were produced by immunoSEQ multiplex PCR, yet TCRdb's version contains in-frame clones alone and is incomplete. The sample shows about 62,000 clones, around four fifths of them seen only once. This specimen consisted of CD4+ or CD8+ T cells sorted from blood, obtained in a trial of the OX40 agonist ivuxolimab. These receptor sequences come from an adult with an advanced solid tumor such as melanoma, head and neck, liver or kidney cancer.

This clone was found a few times. V usage is TRBV27 and J usage is TRBJ2-1, with 8 bases aligning to TRBD2. The V and J ends lost 6 bases and 2 bases, in that order; junction bases with no gene match: 6. The CDR3 is 15 residues long. Germline V CDR1 and CDR2: MNHEY, SMNVEV (reference sequence). For the CDR3, the DNA is TGTGCCAGCAGCCTACTAGCGGAACCCTACAATGAGCAGTTCTTC. Encoded protein: CASSLLAEPYNEQFF.

By share, this clone ranks as medium-sized (0.01 to 0.1%). The sample holds other DNA sequences that translate to the same CDR3. The genes are TRBV19 and TRBJ1-1; D uncertain. V lost 3 bases and J lost 1, with 6 bases in between. From germline, CDR1 is LNHDA and CDR2 SQIVND (reference sequence). The CDR3 runs 13 residues. In DNA form, the CDR3 reads TGTGCCAGTAGTATTAGCCAGAACACTGAAGCTTTCTTT. Residues: CASSISQNTEAFF.

The chain couples TRBV6-5 to TRBJ1-1; D is unresolved. CDR3 size: 12 residues. Germline lookup yields CDR1 MNHEY and CDR2 SVGAGI. Trimming removed 6 bases at V and 5 bases at J, with 10 bases between. The CDR3 protein is CASRFKQTEAFF. CDR3 sequence (DNA): TGTGCCAGCAGGTTTAAACAGACTGAAGCTTTCTTT.

This clone showed up just a few times. This sequence joins TRBV19 and TRBJ2-7; D not certain. Trimming took off 1 base at V and 7 bases at J, with 14 bases between the two ends. The CDR3 contains 14 residues. CDR1 LNHDA and CDR2 SQIVND come from the germline V gene (reference sequence). The CDR3 sequence is CASSIAFGRNEQYF. The DNA of the CDR3 is TGTGCCAGTAGTATAGCGTTCGGGCGCAATGAGCAGTACTTC.

V usage is TRBV5-4 and J usage is TRBJ2-5; 13 bases are shared with TRBD2. V dropped 4 bases and J dropped 5; count of bases not matched to a gene: 2. Germline CDR1 is SGHNT and CDR2 is YYREEE (reference sequence). The CDR3 is 14 amino acids. DNA for the CDR3: TGTGCCAGCAGCCCGACTAGCGGGAGGGAGACCCAGTACTTC. It codes for CASSPTSGRETQYF.

The chain uses TRBV19 and TRBJ2-3; 12 bases align to TRBD2. The CDR3 covers 13 residues. With 9 bases clipped from V and 10 bases from J, the junction kept 8 bases outside the gene matches. Per the germline V gene, CDR1 is LNHDA and CDR2 is SQIVND (reference sequence). Written as DNA, the CDR3 is TGTGCCAGCGCTAGCGGGAGGGCCGATGCGCAGTATTTT. Translated: CASASGRADAQYF.

This clone was seen just once. This chain links TRBV7-2 with TRBJ2-2, with 14 bases aligning to TRBD2. This CDR3 spans 18 amino acids. V lost 5 bases to trimming and J lost 0 bases; unmatched junction nucleotides: 5. Germline CDR1 SGHTA, CDR2 FQGNSA. This CDR3 is CASSPGTSGSPNTGELFF. CDR3 coding DNA: TGTGCCAGCAGCCCGGGGACTAGCGGGAGTCCGAACACCGGGGAGCTGTTTTTT.

The chain joins TRBV6-6 to TRBJ2-4; D might be TRBD2 (5 bases). Germline loops: CDR1 MNHNY, CDR2 SVGAGI (reference sequence). Trimming took 2 bases from V and 7 from J, leaving 18 bases between them. There are 16 residues in the CDR3. The CDR3 loop is CASSYASSGMGNIQYF. The CDR3 DNA follows: TGTGCCAGCAGTTACGCGTCGTCGGGGATGGGGAACATTCAGTACTTC.

The rearrangement uses TRBV7-9 and TRBJ2-7, with D perhaps being TRBD1 or TRBD2 (5 bases each). Per germline, CDR1 SEHNR and CDR2 FQNEAQ (reference sequence). V was cut by 2 bases and J by 3 bases, with 23 bases left in between. This CDR3 contains 18 residues. The DNA of the CDR3 is TGTGCCAGCAGCTTAAGGGCCGGGACGGGACGAGACCTCTACGAGCAGTACTTC. Its translation: CASSLRAGTGRDLYEQYF.

The CDR3 reads CASSPTSGRASYNEQFF. The CDR3, as DNA: TGTGCCAGCAGCCCAACTAGCGGGAGGGCCTCCTACAATGAGCAGTTCTTC. The chain has TRBV7-3 and TRBJ2-1; 13 nucleotides agree with TRBD2. The V gene end was trimmed by 5 bases and the J gene end by 0 bases; junction bases not matched to a gene: 4. The CDR3 has 17 amino acids. In germline, CDR1 is SGHTA, CDR2 FQGTGA.

The rearrangement joins TRBV10-3 to TRBJ2-7; D perhaps matches TRBD1 (6 bases). V was pared by 4 bases and J by 2 bases, with 9 bases between. This CDR3 has 13 amino acids. CDR1 and CDR2 from the germline V gene are ENHRY and SYGVKD. CDR3: CAISVTGPYEQYF. The CDR3 region has the DNA TGTGCCATCAGTGTGACAGGCCCCTACGAGCAGTACTTC.

The chain joins TRBV19 to TRBJ2-2, with D possibly being TRBD1 (5 bases). CDR3 length: 15 amino acids. V was shortened by 2 bases and J by 4 bases, with 11 bases between the two germline ends. Germline V lookup: CDR1 LNHDA, CDR2 SQIVND (reference sequence). The CDR3 coding sequence is TGTGCCAGTAGTATACTAGGGGCGGCCACCGGGGAGCTGTTTTTT. Residues: CASSILGAATGELFF.

The J gene is TRBJ2-7, the V gene TRBV4-2; D remains ambiguous. Germline V gene lookup returns CDR1 LGHNA and CDR2 YNFKEQ. The CDR3 is 15 amino acids. Trimming took off 1 base at V and 0 bases at J, with 10 bases between the two ends. The CDR3 DNA follows: TGTGCCAGCAGCCAAGGAGACTTGACCTCCTACGAGCAGTACTTC. Translating gives CASSQGDLTSYEQYF.

Only a few counts were recorded for this clone. The gene calls are TRBV27 and TRBJ1-1; D is unclear. Germline lookup yields CDR1 MNHEY and CDR2 SMNVEV (reference sequence). V was trimmed by 6 bases and J by 5 bases, leaving 16 bases between them. The CDR3 length is 14 residues. The CDR3 protein is CASRRANLGTEAFF. The CDR3 DNA reads TGTGCCAGCAGAAGGGCCAATCTAGGGACTGAAGCTTTCTTT.

The chain employs TRBV2 and TRBJ2-3; no clear D gene. There are 15 residues in the CDR3. V was clipped by 2 bases and J by 0 bases, with 9 bases between them. The germline gives CDR1 SNHLY, CDR2 FYNNEI. CDR3 nucleotide sequence: TGTGCCAGCAGTGAATCCCCTGGGAGCACAGATACGCAGTATTTT. Translation: CASSESPGSTDTQYF.